Presented here are 21 T cell receptor beta chains from one specimen sequenced in a study of radiotherapy plus CTLA-4 blockade in lung cancer (dated by TCRdb to the late 2010s). The protocol used for the library was the immunoSEQ multiplex PCR assay. TCRdb's version of the immuneACCESS table is confined to in-frame rearrangements and falls short of the full clone set. An unresolved V gene accounts for under half of the shortfall where checked; the remainder is of unknown origin. The sample table shows 50,000 to 60,000 clones, and 70% to 85% are seen once. The ten largest clones take up approximately 6.1% of the sample. Material: peripheral blood, obtained from a patient treated with radiotherapy plus ipilimumab. All receptors come from a human donor with non-small cell lung cancer whose response to radiotherapy plus ipilimumab could not be evaluated.

The chain carries TRBV5-5 and TRBJ1-1, with TRBD1 matching over 7 bases. The CDR3 length is 15 residues. After removal of 0 bases from V and 1 base from J, the junction contained 3 bases not matched to a gene. The germline gives CDR1 SGHKS, CDR2 YYEKEE (reference sequence). The CDR3 loop is CASSLEGQKNTEAFF. The CDR3 nucleotides are TGTGCCAGCAGCTTGGAGGGACAGAAGAACACTGAAGCTTTCTTT.

The table lists this clone with a count of one. J is TRBJ2-1 and V is TRBV19; D is unresolved. The CDR3 totals 12 residues. V lost 1 base and J lost 10, with 8 bases in between. Germline V lookup: CDR1 LNHDA, CDR2 SQIVND (reference sequence). This CDR3 is CASSIGSREQFF. CDR3 nucleotides: TGTGCCAGTAGTATAGGCTCCCGGGAGCAGTTCTTC.

This clone was counted once. The CDR3 coding sequence is TGTGCCAGCAGCGTAGACGTGGGGGCGACAGATACGCAGTATTTT. Translation gives CASSVDVGATDTQYF. The rearrangement uses TRBV9 and TRBJ2-3; TRBD1 is a possible D gene (6 bases). Germline V CDR1 and CDR2: SGDLS, YYNGEE. Trimming took off 0 bases at V and 3 bases at J, with 11 bases between the two ends. The length of the CDR3 is 15 residues. The full variable domain, completed using reference TRBV9 and TRBJ2-3, is DSGVTQTPKHLITATGQRVTLRCSPRSGDLSVYWYQQSLDQGLQFLIQYYNGEERAKGNILERFSAQQFPDLHSELNLSSLELGDSALYFCASSVDVGATDTQYFGPGTRLTVL.

The CDR3 is CASSLGQTYGYTF. The CDR3 nucleotides are TGCGCCAGCAGCCTTGGACAAACGTATGGCTACACCTTC. This sequence joins TRBV10-1 and TRBJ1-2, with D maybe TRBD1 (5 bases). The V gene's germline CDR1 is WNHNN and CDR2 SYGVQD (reference sequence). The CDR3 is 13 amino acids. V was pared by 6 bases and J by 5 bases, with 13 bases between.

The chain has TRBV10-2 and TRBJ1-2; 8 nucleotides line up with TRBD1. Germline CDR1 is WSHSY and CDR2 is SAAADI. This CDR3 contains 16 residues. J lost 2 bases, V lost 9 bases, and 14 bases had no gene match. The CDR3 DNA follows: TGCGCCAGTGTCCCGGGACAGGTGACTAAAAACTATGGCTACACCTTC. It yields the protein CASVPGQVTKNYGYTF.

This chain links TRBV19 with TRBJ2-1, with D maybe TRBD1 (6 bases). V was pared by 3 bases and J by 7 bases, with 16 bases between. The length of the CDR3 is 15 residues. Germline V CDR1 and CDR2: LNHDA, SQIVND (reference sequence). The CDR3 bases are TGTGCCAGTAGTATTAGTGCCAGGGGCCGTAATGAGCAGTTCTTC. Amino acids: CASSISARGRNEQFF.

The chain recombines TRBV7-2 with TRBJ2-1, with TRBD2 matching 9 bases. This CDR3 has 16 amino acids. V lost 5 bases and J lost 12; bases outside the gene matches: 17. Germline CDR1 SGHTA, CDR2 FQGNSA. The CDR3 DNA follows: TGTGCCAGCAGCCCCAGCCTGATAGCGGGGGTAATTATGCAGTTCTTC. It is translated as CASSPSLIAGVIMQFF.

V gene TRBV18 combines with J gene TRBJ2-7; 8 nucleotides align to TRBD1. The J segment lost 7 bases and the V segment lost 6 bases, leaving 14 bases of the junction unmatched. Germline V gives CDR1 KGHSH, CDR2 LQKENI. There are 15 residues in the CDR3. The CDR3 coding sequence is TGTGCCAGCTCCCTCTTGGTCCAGGGGGCGGGAGAGCAGTACTTC. It yields the protein CASSLLVQGAGEQYF.

V and J are TRBV7-9 and TRBJ1-3; D unresolved. This CDR3 spans 15 amino acids. Germline-derived CDR1 and CDR2 are SEHNR and FQNEAQ (reference sequence). Trimming removed 4 bases at V and 0 bases at J, with 10 bases between. CDR3 loop: CASSSRSSSGNTIYF. CDR3 coding DNA: TGTGCCAGCAGCTCTCGGAGTAGCTCTGGAAACACCATATATTTT.

The chain links TRBV5-4 to TRBJ1-3; 8 positions agree with TRBD1. With 2 bases clipped from V and 2 bases from J, the junction kept 0 bases outside the gene matches. Germline V lookup: CDR1 SGHNT, CDR2 YYREEE (reference sequence). The CDR3 is made up of 14 amino acids. CDR3 nucleotides: TGTGCCAGCAGCTTACAGGGGGCTGGAAACACCATATATTTT. The encoded protein is CASSLQGAGNTIYF.

This chain links TRBV2 with TRBJ2-1, with 8 bases lining up with TRBD1. Germline CDR1 is SNHLY and CDR2 is FYNNEI. J lost 8 bases, V lost 8 bases, and 14 bases had no gene match. This CDR3 comprises 15 residues. The CDR3 sequence: CASWDRLGEFDEQFF. The CDR3 nucleotides are TGTGCCAGCTGGGACAGGTTGGGGGAGTTCGATGAGCAGTTCTTC.

This clone appeared once. This chain connects TRBV4-3 to TRBJ2-3; 13 bases fit TRBD2. Germline loops: CDR1 LGHNA, CDR2 YSLEER. The CDR3 totals 14 residues. The V segment lost 6 bases and the J segment 5 bases; nucleotides outside the gene matches: 2. This CDR3 reads CASSRLAGGDTQYF. The CDR3 bases are TGCGCCAGCAGTCGACTAGCGGGGGGAGATACGCAGTATTTT.

J is TRBJ2-2 and V is TRBV6-5; 7 positions agree with TRBD2. In germline, CDR1 is MNHEY, CDR2 SVGAGI. The ends lost 8 bases at V and 1 base at J; junction bases unmatched: 1. The CDR3 consists of 13 residues. CDR3 nucleotide sequence: TGTGCCAGCCGGGGGGTGAACACCGGGGAGCTGTTTTTT. Its protein is CASRGVNTGELFF.

The chain couples TRBV10-3 to TRBJ1-5; tentative D call: TRBD1 (5 bases). Germline V gene lookup returns CDR1 ENHRY and CDR2 SYGVKD. This CDR3 region has 15 residues. The V end lost 2 bases, the J end lost 0 bases, and 8 bases lay between the germline ends. CDR3 loop: CAISEDRTSNQPQHF. CDR3 nucleotides: TGTGCCATCAGTGAGGACAGAACTAGCAATCAGCCCCAGCATTTT.

The rearrangement joins TRBV7-9 to TRBJ2-2, with 9 nucleotides matching TRBD2. The germline CDR1 and CDR2 sequences are SEHNR and FQNEAQ (reference sequence). CDR3 length equals 16 residues. Germline trimming cut 5 bases from V and 4 bases from J; bases unmatched to any gene: 8. CDR3 loop: CASSHSGSGVTGELFF. CDR3 sequence (DNA): TGTGCCAGCAGCCATAGCGGGAGCGGTGTCACCGGGGAGCTGTTTTTT.

The chain links TRBV5-1 to TRBJ2-2; TRBD1 is a possible D gene (5 bases). This CDR3 has 15 residues. Trimming cost V 3 bases and J 7 bases, with 16 bases left between them. Germline V gene sequence: CDR1 SGHRS, CDR2 YFSETQ. Written as DNA, the CDR3 is TGCGCCAGCAGCTACAAAGGCACCCAGGGCGGGGAGCTGTTTTTT. This sequence encodes CASSYKGTQGGELFF. The full variable domain, its missing parts supplied by reference TRBV5-1 and TRBJ2-2, is KAGVTQTPRYLIKTRGQQVTLSCSPISGHRSVSWYQQTPGQGLQFLFEYFSETQRNKGNFPGRFSGRQFSNSRSEMNVSTLELGDSALYLCASSYKGTQGGELFFGEGSRLTVL.

V usage is TRBV21-1 and J usage is TRBJ1-2; TRBD1, the table's D call, lacks a check against the DNA. TRBV21-1 is termed a pseudogene. This CDR3 is built from 16 residues. The CDR3 is CASSKVRQPANYGYTF. The CDR3 coding sequence is TGTGCCAGCAGCAAAGTCAGACAGCCCGCTAACTATGGCTACACCTTC.

This chain links TRBV7-9 with TRBJ2-1; 8 nucleotides match TRBD1. CDR1 and CDR2 (germline): SEHNR, FQNEAQ (reference sequence). V shed 1 base and J 9 bases; nucleotides not matched to a gene: 5. CDR3 length: 14 amino acids. CDR3 protein: CASSLGQGKGEQFF. CDR3 in DNA: TGTGCCAGCAGCTTAGGACAGGGGAAGGGTGAGCAGTTCTTC.

The chain links TRBV7-2 to TRBJ2-1; a weak D match, TRBD1 (5 bases). V lost 2 bases and J lost 4, with 15 bases in between. Germline CDR1 reads SGHTA; CDR2 reads FQGNSA. CDR3 length: 16 residues. The chain's CDR3 is CASSLNQGMGYNEQFF. CDR3 nucleotides: TGTGCCAGCAGCTTAAACCAGGGTATGGGATACAATGAGCAGTTCTTC.

The CDR3 sequence: CASSTTANYGYTF. CDR3 sequence (DNA): TGTGCCAGCTCAACGACTGCTAACTATGGCTACACCTTC. The gene calls are TRBV18 and TRBJ1-2; no clear D. V lost 5 bases and J lost 0, with 7 bases in between. The CDR3 extends over 13 amino acids. The germline V gene has CDR1 KGHSH and CDR2 LQKENI.

CDR3 loop: CASSPSGDRINSPLHF. DNA for the CDR3: TGTGCCAGCTCACCATCCGGGGACAGGATTAATTCACCCCTCCACTTT. The J gene is TRBJ1-6, the V gene TRBV18, with 8 bases aligning to TRBD1. Germline lookup yields CDR1 KGHSH and CDR2 LQKENI. Unmatched junction bases numbered 6, after V lost 2 bases and J lost 6 bases. CDR3 length: 16 amino acids.